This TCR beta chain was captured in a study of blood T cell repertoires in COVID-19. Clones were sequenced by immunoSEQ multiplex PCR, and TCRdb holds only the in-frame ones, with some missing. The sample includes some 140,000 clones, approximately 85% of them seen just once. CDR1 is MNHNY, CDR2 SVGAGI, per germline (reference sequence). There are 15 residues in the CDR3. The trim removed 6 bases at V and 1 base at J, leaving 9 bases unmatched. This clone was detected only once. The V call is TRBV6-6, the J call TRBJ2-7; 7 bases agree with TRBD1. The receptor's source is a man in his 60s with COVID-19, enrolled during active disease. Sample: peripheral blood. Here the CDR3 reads CASSQRGPQSYEQYF. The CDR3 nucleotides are TGTGCCAGCAGCCAAAGGGGGCCCCAGTCCTACGAGCAGTACTTC.